The 5 T cell receptor beta chains in this list originate from one sample, sequenced in a study of blood T cell repertoires in COVID-19. Only in-frame clones appear in the TCRdb table, and some are missing; sequencing was by immunoSEQ multiplex PCR. The table shows 190,000 or so clones, with around 87% occurring only once. Sequenced input: peripheral blood. The source of these receptors is a man in his sixties who had recovered from COVID-19.

This clone was observed a handful of times. The chain is built from TRBV30 and TRBJ1-5; the D gene is possibly TRBD1 (6 bases). Germline V gene sequence: CDR1 GTSNPN, CDR2 SVGIG (reference sequence). With 5 bases removed from V and 4 bases from J, the gap between germline ends came to 18 bases. This CDR3 has 15 residues. CDR3 amino acids: CAWAGQSSGNQPQHF. CDR3 DNA: TGTGCCTGGGCTGGACAGAGTAGTGGAAATCAGCCCCAGCATTTT.

The chain has TRBV25-1 and TRBJ1-1, with 9 bases matching TRBD1. V lost 3 bases to trimming and J lost 7 bases; unmatched junction nucleotides: 6. Germline CDR1 reads MGHDK; CDR2 reads SYGVNS. The CDR3 contains 14 residues. CDR3 coding DNA: TGTGCCAGCAGTGACCCCGGGACAGGGATTGAAGCTTTCTTT. It is translated as CASSDPGTGIEAFF.

The chain has TRBV7-8 and TRBJ1-2, with D possibly TRBD1 on 6 matching bases. This CDR3 spans 15 amino acids. Trimming removed 5 bases from V and 3 bases from J, with 16 bases in between. CDR1 SGHVS and CDR2 FQNEAQ come from the germline V gene. CDR3 amino acids: CASSLRDNLHYGYTF. The CDR3 region has the DNA TGTGCCAGCAGCCTCCGGGACAATCTACACTATGGCTACACCTTC.

CDR3 sequence reads: CAFSPPRGYTF. In DNA, the CDR3 is TGTGCCTTTTCCCCTCCACGGGGCTACACCTTC. The V and J genes are TRBV30 and TRBJ1-2; no clear D. V dropped 7 bases and J dropped 8 bases, with 14 bases sitting between them. Germline CDR1 and CDR2: GTSNPN and SVGIG (reference sequence). There are 11 residues in the CDR3.

This CDR3 is CAWTRGDPYYNEQFF. CDR3 nucleotides: TGTGCCTGGACCCGAGGAGACCCCTACTACAATGAGCAGTTCTTC. This chain joins TRBV30 and TRBJ2-1; D is ambiguous. Germline lookup yields CDR1 GTSNPN and CDR2 SVGIG (reference sequence). Between the trimmed V and J ends, which lost 4 bases and 3 bases, there was a span of 16 bases. CDR3 length: 15 residues. Combining the CDR3 with reference TRBV30 and TRBJ2-1 gives the whole variable domain SQTIHQWPATLVQPVGSPLSLECTVEGTSNPNLYWYRQAAGRGLQLLFYSVGIGQISSEVPQNLSASRPQDRQFILSSKKLLLSDSGFYLCAWTRGDPYYNEQFFGPGTRLTVL.